This T cell receptor beta chain was identified in a study of T cells in Graves' hyperthyroidism and ophthalmopathy. Concerning this clonotype: Since a much larger clone is just one base distant, this may be a read error.

V dropped 3 bases and J dropped 0 bases, with 5 bases sitting between them. This CDR3 contains 12 residues. The germline V gene encodes CDR1 GTSNPN and CDR2 SVGIG (reference sequence). Exclusions: uncontrolled infection, other autoimmune disease, pregnancy, lactation. Authors of the study amplified TCR beta CDR3 regions from RNA transcripts. An initial round of RT-PCR targeting the TCR CDR3 relied on the HTBI primer set. TCRdb ran MiXCR on the multiplex PCR reads and lists one entry per CDR3 protein. The repertoire holds hundreds of thousands of distinct CDR3 sequences, with 15% to 20% as singletons. The genes are TRBV30 and TRBJ1-1; D not certain. The sequenced sample was blood. The clonotype originates from a man aged 40-49 years with Graves' ophthalmopathy. The CDR3 DNA reads TGTGCCTGGAGCCTGATGAACACTGAAGCTTTCTTT. It translates to CAWSLMNTEAFF.